The subject of this entry is one T cell receptor (beta chain). TCRdb recomputed calls from the PCR reads with MiXCR, one row per CDR3 protein. The sample yields over 4,500 distinct CDR3 sequences, about 53% seen once. The patients had localized lung adenocarcinoma, a non-small cell subtype. This specimen comes from a study of CD4 and CD8 cells across lung adenocarcinoma regions. There are 14 residues in the CDR3. The germline V gene has CDR1 MNHNS and CDR2 SASEGT. The rearrangement joins TRBV6-1 to TRBJ2-5; D possibly corresponds to TRBD1 (5 bases). The closer fit of TRBJ2-7 to the DNA end suggests the J call may be wrong. The sequence came from a male donor with lung adenocarcinoma. The CD4 and CD8 labels of this study may be unreliable. Sequencing used CD4+ T cells from the margin of a lung tumor. CDR3 sequence reads: CASSELLQVYEQYF. Written as DNA, the CDR3 is TGTGCCAGCAGTGAATTATTACAGGTCTACGAGCAGTACTTC.